These 18 T cell receptor beta chains were all obtained from the same sample, sequenced in a study of beta chain features in type 1 diabetes. cDNA synthesis used the whole RNA isolate, giving expressed TCRB sequences. The protocol was immunoSEQ multiplex PCR, while the TCRdb copy is restricted to in-frame clones and leaves out a portion. The table has 400,000 to 450,000 clones, around 14% seen once. Material: naive CD4+ T cells from blood. The receptors shown here come from a man in his thirties or forties in good health.

V usage is TRBV6-5 and J usage is TRBJ1-2; D unresolved. CDR1 MNHEY and CDR2 SVGAGI come from the germline V gene. This CDR3 is 12 amino acids long. Trimming left V 6 bases short and J 5 bases short, with 10 bases between. This CDR3 reads CASSSPYYGYTF. The CDR3 region has the DNA TGTGCCAGCAGCTCACCATATTATGGCTACACCTTC.

The V and J genes are TRBV6-5 and TRBJ2-7; D unresolved. The CDR3 consists of 9 residues. The germline V gene encodes CDR1 MNHEY and CDR2 SVGAGI. V lost 9 bases and J lost 5, with 5 bases in between. The CDR3 bases are TGTGCCAGGGGCGACGAGCAGTACGTC. It codes for CARGDEQYV.

The chain recombines TRBV21-1 with TRBJ2-5. TRBV21-1 corresponds to a pseudogene. The CDR3 length is 11 residues. CDR3 sequence reads: CASSRKETQYF. The CDR3 coding sequence is TGTGCCAGTTCCCGGAAAGAGACCCAGTACTTC.

This rearrangement joins TRBV7-9 to TRBJ2-5; TRBD2 agrees at 10 bases. This CDR3 spans 15 amino acids. The V gene's germline CDR1 is SEHNR and CDR2 FQNEAQ (reference sequence). The V and J ends lost 1 base and 2 bases, in that order; junction bases with no gene match: 1. Here the CDR3 DNA reads TGTGCCAGCAGCTTAGAACTAGCGGGGCAAGAGACCCAGTACTTC. This sequence encodes CASSLELAGQETQYF.

The rearrangement joins TRBV5-6 to TRBJ2-3; 10 nucleotides align to TRBD2. Per germline, CDR1 SGHDT and CDR2 YYEEEE. Unmatched junction bases numbered 4, after V lost 5 bases and J lost 4 bases. The CDR3 has 14 residues. CDR3 amino acids: CASRTGLASDTQYF. CDR3 DNA: TGTGCCAGCAGGACGGGACTAGCGTCAGATACGCAGTATTTT.

The rearrangement links TRBV19 to TRBJ2-1; D may be TRBD2 (6 bases). Germline lookup yields CDR1 LNHDA and CDR2 SQIVND (reference sequence). The CDR3 has 15 residues. V gave up 10 bases and J gave up 2 bases, with 18 bases separating them. CDR3 loop: CANPRLVCPYNEQFF. The CDR3 nucleotides read TGTGCCAACCCAAGACTAGTTTGTCCCTACAATGAGCAGTTCTTC.

The V gene is TRBV30, the J gene TRBJ2-3; TRBD2 matches 9 bases. Looked up from germline, CDR1 is GTSNPN and CDR2 is SVGIG (reference sequence). V shed 4 bases and J 5 bases; nucleotides not matched to a gene: 4. The CDR3 has 13 amino acids. CDR3 DNA sequence: TGTGCCTGGACTAGCGGGATTGGAGATACGCAGTATTTT. Residues: CAWTSGIGDTQYF.

The rearrangement joins TRBV30 to TRBJ1-1; TRBD1 might be the D (6 bases). The germline V gene has CDR1 GTSNPN and CDR2 SVGIG (reference sequence). The CDR3 runs 15 residues. Trimming shortened V by 2 bases and J by 0 bases, and 13 bases separated the two germline ends. The CDR3 nucleotides are TGTGCCTGGAGTCCCCCCGGACAGATGAACACTGAAGCTTTCTTT. This translates into CAWSPPGQMNTEAFF.

The chain has TRBV7-2 and TRBJ2-5, with TRBD2 identical over 12 bases. This CDR3 has 16 residues. The V and J ends lost 5 bases and 1 base, in that order; junction bases with no gene match: 5. Germline-derived CDR1 and CDR2 are SGHTA and FQGNSA. For the CDR3, the DNA is TGTGCCAGCAGCCCTATACTAGCGGGAGGCCAAGAGACCCAGTACTTC. Residues: CASSPILAGGQETQYF.

The rearrangement uses TRBV4-3 and TRBJ2-1; no clear D gene. V lost 0 bases, J lost 1 base, and 10 bases lay in between. The CDR3 spans 16 residues. Germline V gene data show CDR1 as LGHNA and CDR2 as YSLEER. CDR3 sequence reads: CASSQDWSASYNEQFF. CDR3 bases: TGCGCCAGCAGCCAAGATTGGTCAGCATCCTACAATGAGCAGTTCTTC.

This clone was counted many times. This rearrangement joins TRBV21-1 to TRBJ1-3; TRBD1 is the table's D call, not checked against the DNA. TRBV21-1 is a documented pseudogene. The CDR3 has 17 residues. CDR3 nucleotides: TGTGCCAGCAGCAAATATCCAGGGGGATACTCTGGAAACACCATATATTTT. It yields the protein CASSKYPGGYSGNTIYF.

This rearrangement joins TRBV4-3 to TRBJ2-1, with D tentatively TRBD1 or TRBD2 (5 bases each). Trimming took 2 bases from V and 6 from J, leaving 17 bases between them. The V gene's germline CDR1 is LGHNA and CDR2 YSLEER. The CDR3 sequence is 16 residues long. The CDR3 reads CASSQRILGQGNEQFF. CDR3 nucleotide sequence: TGCGCCAGCAGCCAAAGAATACTAGGCCAGGGCAATGAGCAGTTCTTC.

This clone was seen a handful of times. The chain carries TRBV28 and TRBJ2-5; the match to TRBD2 covers 12 bases. Germline V gene data show CDR1 as MDHEN and CDR2 as SYDVKM. The CDR3 spans 12 residues. V gave up 5 bases and J gave up 12 bases; unmatched junction bases: 4. CDR3 protein: CASSPRTSGKYF. The CDR3 DNA follows: TGTGCCAGCAGTCCGAGGACTAGCGGGAAGTACTTC.

In this sample, this clone turned up a few times. The chain is built from TRBV19 and TRBJ2-1; 7 bases align to TRBD1. Germline CDR1 LNHDA, CDR2 SQIVND (reference sequence). The CDR3 has 14 amino acids. The V segment lost 4 bases and the J segment 7 bases; nucleotides outside the gene matches: 7. This chain's CDR3 is CASSKFRGSNEQFF. The CDR3 DNA sequence: TGTGCCAGTAGTAAATTCAGGGGGTCGAATGAGCAGTTCTTC.

The rearrangement joins TRBV28 to TRBJ1-5; D possibly corresponds to TRBD1 (6 bases). CDR1 and CDR2 (germline): MDHEN, SYDVKM. CDR3 length: 14 residues. Trimming stripped 4 bases from V and 6 bases from J, with 13 bases between. The CDR3 DNA is TGTGCCAGCAGTTCCCACAGGGTGGGTCAGCCCCAGCATTTT. This codes for CASSSHRVGQPQHF.

The V call is TRBV12-5, the J call TRBJ2-1; D gene uncertain. V lost 5 bases and J lost 6, with 20 bases in between. Germline assignment: CDR1 LGHNT and CDR2 FRNRAP. The CDR3 is 16 residues long. This CDR3 is CASGPSAGLGLNEQFF. The CDR3 DNA is TGTGCTAGTGGTCCCTCAGCAGGCCTCGGCCTCAATGAGCAGTTCTTC.

In nucleotides, the CDR3 is TGCAGCGTTGATAACAGTTCCACAGATACGCAGTATTTT. Translating gives CSVDNSSTDTQYF. The rearrangement uses TRBV29-1 and TRBJ2-3; D remains ambiguous. The CDR3 runs to 13 residues. Germline loops: CDR1 SQVTM, CDR2 ANQGSEA. Trimming took off 3 bases at V and 2 bases at J, with 9 bases between the two ends.

The rearrangement uses TRBV30 and TRBJ1-5, with D possibly TRBD1 on 6 matching bases. V shed 3 bases and J shed 6 bases, with 12 bases lying between them. The CDR3 contains 13 residues. Per germline, CDR1 GTSNPN and CDR2 SVGIG (reference sequence). CDR3 in amino acids: CAWSPRGGQPQHF. In nucleotides, the CDR3 is TGTGCCTGGAGCCCGAGAGGGGGTCAGCCCCAGCATTTT.